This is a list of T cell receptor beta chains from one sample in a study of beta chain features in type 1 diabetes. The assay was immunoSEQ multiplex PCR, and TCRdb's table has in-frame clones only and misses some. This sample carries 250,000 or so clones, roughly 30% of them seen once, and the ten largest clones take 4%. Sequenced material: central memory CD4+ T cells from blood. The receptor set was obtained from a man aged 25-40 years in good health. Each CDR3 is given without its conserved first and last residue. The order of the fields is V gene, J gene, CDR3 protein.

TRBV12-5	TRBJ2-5	ASGLAGLRETQY
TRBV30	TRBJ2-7	ASEGGRHYEQY
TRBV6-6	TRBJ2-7	ASRLGQVSYEQY
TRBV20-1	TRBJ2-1	RGLAGNEQF
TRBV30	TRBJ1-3	AWSRRDTGNTIY
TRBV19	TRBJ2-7	AARDRAYEQY
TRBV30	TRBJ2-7	AWSTGQTSYEQY
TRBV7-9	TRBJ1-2	ASSSPVGGYT
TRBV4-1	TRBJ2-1	ASSQDRITEQF
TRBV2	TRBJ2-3	ASSVAGGGTDTQY
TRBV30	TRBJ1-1	AWRRGLTKNTEAF
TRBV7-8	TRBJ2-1	ASSFDFYNEQF
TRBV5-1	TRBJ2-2	ASSPRTGNTGELF
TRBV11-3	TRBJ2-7	ASFIPYNRAPVNYEQY
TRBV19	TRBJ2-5	ASSRNRGETQY
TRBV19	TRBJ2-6	ASTRRDRSSGANVLT
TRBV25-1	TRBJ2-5	ASRRGIGPQETQY
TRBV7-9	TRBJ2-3	ASSPGQASTDTQY
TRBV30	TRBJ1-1	AWSGQSNTEAF
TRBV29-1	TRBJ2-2	SARQGVYTGELF
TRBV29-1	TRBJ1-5	SVGLGTHQPQH
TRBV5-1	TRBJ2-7	ASTDTGPYEQY
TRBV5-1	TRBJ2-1	ASSSTGQAYNEQF
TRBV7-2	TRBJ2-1	ASSLDRIAGGPSYNEQF
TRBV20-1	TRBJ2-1	SAGYEYEQF
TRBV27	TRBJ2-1	ASSGNPRTSGLYNEQF
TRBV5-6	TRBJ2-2	ASSSGQGAAGELF
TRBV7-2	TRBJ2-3	ASSSPPY
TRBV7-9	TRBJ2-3	ASSLASGGGTDTQY
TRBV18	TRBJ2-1	ASSFRADGYNEQF
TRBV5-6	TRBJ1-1	ASSLNTEAF
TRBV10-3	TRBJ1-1	AISDPAGPKNTEAF
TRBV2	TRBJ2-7	ASSDNSYEQY
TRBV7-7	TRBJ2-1	ASSLASGRADEQF
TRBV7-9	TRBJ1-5	ASSLNLGPQH
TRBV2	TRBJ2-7	ASSEGAAGAYPNYEQY
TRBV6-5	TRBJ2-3	GTARRQGTDTQY
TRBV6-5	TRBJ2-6	ASSYSDGSGANVLT
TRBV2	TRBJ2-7	ASSLAGGPYEQY
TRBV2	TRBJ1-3	ASRQGRGNTIY
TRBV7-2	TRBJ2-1	ASGRIAGGPNEQF
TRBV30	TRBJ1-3	AWSVGTGNTIY
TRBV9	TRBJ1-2	ASSVQIGQGGGYT
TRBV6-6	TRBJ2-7	ASSYSHGGDSYEQY
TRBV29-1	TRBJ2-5	SVAPAGAYQETQY
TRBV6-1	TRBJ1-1	ASRRQGATEAF
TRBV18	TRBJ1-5	ASSLQDTQPQH
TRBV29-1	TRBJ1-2	SVATDRGYDVGYT
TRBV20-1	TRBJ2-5	SAGEEETQY
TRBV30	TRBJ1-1	AWAGIGTEAF
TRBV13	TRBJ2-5	ASSLGLDQETQY
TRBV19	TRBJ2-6	ASTPGEAGANVLT
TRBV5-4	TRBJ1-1	ASSSDSYEAF
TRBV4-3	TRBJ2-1	ASSPTSGKHNEQF